This entry concerns a single T cell receptor beta chain. Its antigen is undetermined. The CDR3 contains 14 residues. V lost 2 bases, J lost 1 base, and 8 bases lay in between. The V gene's germline CDR1 is MNHEY and CDR2 SVGAGI. The sample is drawn from a study of response to subunit inactivated influenza vaccine. Study-level results: Authors suggested that a seasonal influenza vaccination recruits few new T cells each time.

From the RT-PCR reads, TCRdb called clonotypes with MiXCR, one entry per CDR3 protein. The sample has 500,000 to 600,000 distinct CDR3 sequences, approximately 16% seen once. Source: CD4+ T cells sorted from PBMCs, taken approximately 25 months after vaccination. The source is a man between 45 and 75 years old who received an inactivated influenza vaccine. The chain has TRBV6-5 and TRBJ1-1; maybe TRBD1 (5 bases). The CDR3 is CASSYGAKNTEAFF. The CDR3 region has the DNA TGTGCCAGCAGTTACGGGGCCAAGAACACTGAAGCTTTCTTT.